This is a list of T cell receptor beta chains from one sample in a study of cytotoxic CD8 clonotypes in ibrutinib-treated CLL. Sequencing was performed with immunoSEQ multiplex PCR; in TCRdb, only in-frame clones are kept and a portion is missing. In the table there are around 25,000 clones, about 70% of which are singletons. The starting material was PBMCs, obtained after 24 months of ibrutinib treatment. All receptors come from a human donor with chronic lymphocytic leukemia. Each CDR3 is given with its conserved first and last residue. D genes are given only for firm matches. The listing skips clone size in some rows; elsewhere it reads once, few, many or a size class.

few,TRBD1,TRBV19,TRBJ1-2,CASSRKWQGGSGYTF,TGTGCCAGTAGTCGTAAGTGGCAGGGGGGTTCCGGCTACACCTTC
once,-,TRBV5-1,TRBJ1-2,CASSSPGVNYGYTF,TGCGCCAGCAGCTCTCCAGGGGTGAACTATGGCTACACCTTC
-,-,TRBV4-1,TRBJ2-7,CASSQGTTTYEQYF,TGCGCCAGCAGCCAAGGGACAACTACCTACGAGCAGTACTTC
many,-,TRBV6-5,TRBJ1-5,CASSVDRTGNQPQHF,TGTGCCAGCAGTGTTGACAGGACAGGCAATCAGCCCCAGCATTTT
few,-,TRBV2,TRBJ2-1,CASGARRGSYNEQFF,TGTGCCAGCGGCGCCCGCCGGGGCTCCTACAATGAGCAGTTCTTC
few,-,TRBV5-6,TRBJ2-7,CASSSTTAYEQYF,TGTGCCAGCAGCTCAACTACCGCCTACGAGCAGTACTTC
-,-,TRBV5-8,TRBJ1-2,CASSSFATAKGEGYTF,TGTGCCAGCAGCTCCTTTGCGACTGCCAAAGGGGAAGGCTACACCTTC
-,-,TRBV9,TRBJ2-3,CASSKDTDTQYF,TGTGCCAGCAGCAAAGACACAGATACGCAGTATTTT
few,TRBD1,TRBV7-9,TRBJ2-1,CAITLQGANYNEQFF,TGTGCCATTACCCTCCAGGGGGCGAACTACAATGAGCAGTTCTTC
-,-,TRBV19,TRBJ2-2,CASSIHRVTGELFF,TGTGCCAGTAGTATACACAGGGTAACCGGGGAGCTGTTTTTT
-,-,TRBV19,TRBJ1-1,CASSLGAMNTEAFF,TGTGCCAGTAGTCTAGGGGCTATGAACACTGAAGCTTTCTTT